A selection of T cell receptor beta chains follows, all from one sample in a study of blood T cell repertoires in COVID-19. The data were produced by immunoSEQ multiplex PCR, yet TCRdb's version contains in-frame clones alone and is incomplete. The data show 200,000 to 250,000 clones, 80% to 90% seen once. Input material: peripheral blood. These receptors originate from a man aged 50 or older who had recovered from COVID-19. Each CDR3 is given with its conserved first and last residue. The order of the fields is V gene, J gene, D gene, clone size, CDR3 DNA, CDR3 protein. A D gene is named only where the DNA matches it firmly. Only some rows state a clone size, as once, few, many or a class for expanded clones.

TRBV3-1/TRBV3-2	TRBJ1-5	.	.	TGTGCCAGCAGTTTCACAGGGCCCAATCAGCCCCAGCATTTT	CASSFTGPNQPQHF
TRBV10-1	TRBJ2-1	TRBD2	.	TGCGCCAGCAGTGAGTCGGATCGGGGACTAGCGGGCAGTGAGCAGTTCTTC	CASSESDRGLAGSEQFF
TRBV28	TRBJ2-5	TRBD2	.	TGTGCCAGCAATCTAGCGGGCCCAAAGACCCAGTACTTC	CASNLAGPKTQYF
TRBV11-2	TRBJ1-3	TRBD1	few	TGTGCCAGCAGACAAGGACAGGCCTCTGGAAACACCATATATTTT	CASRQGQASGNTIYF
TRBV5-1	TRBJ2-7	TRBD1	.	TGCGCCAGCCGTAGACAGGGTGCAGCCTACGAGCAGTACTTC	CASRRQGAAYEQYF
TRBV19	TRBJ2-1	TRBD1	few	TGTGCCAGTAGTATAGATCGACCGGGACAGGGGTTGGAGAATGAGCAGTTCTTC	CASSIDRPGQGLENEQFF
TRBV28	TRBJ1-1	.	.	TGTGCCAGCAGTTTATCTGGCAGGGTAGGCGAAGCTTTCTTT	CASSLSGRVGEAFF
TRBV2	TRBJ2-5	.	.	TGTGCCAGCAGTCTTATACAGGGTAGGGCGGGTGAGACCCAGTACTTC	CASSLIQGRAGETQYF
TRBV28	TRBJ2-7	.	once	TGTGCCAGCAGTTTACGGACGGGGAAGTACTTC	CASSLRTGKYF
TRBV30	TRBJ1-5	.	.	TGTGCCTGGAGCCCCTCGTCGGCAGGGTATCAGCCCCAGCATTTT	CAWSPSSAGYQPQHF
TRBV6-5	TRBJ1-1	.	.	TGTGCCAGCAATCAGGGAAGGACTGAAGCTTTCTTT	CASNQGRTEAFF
TRBV14	TRBJ1-1	TRBD1	once	TGTGCCAGCAGCCAAGATAGAAAGTTTCCAGGGGGCACTGAAGCTTTCTTT	CASSQDRKFPGGTEAFF
TRBV15	TRBJ1-2	.	.	TGTGCCACCAGCACCCCCCGGGACAAATACTATGGCTACACCTTC	CATSTPRDKYYGYTF
TRBV7-2	TRBJ2-5	.	.	TGTGCCAGCAGCTTAACAGACAGCGTTGGAGAGACCCAGTACTTC	CASSLTDSVGETQYF
TRBV11-2	TRBJ2-2	TRBD2	.	TGTGCCAGCTCTAGCGGGAGGCCCGGGGAGCTGTTTTTT	CASSSGRPGELFF
TRBV18	TRBJ2-5	.	.	TGTGCCAGCTCACCACCGGTCAGGGCGGAAGAGACCCAGTACTTC	CASSPPVRAEETQYF
TRBV4-1	TRBJ2-5	.	.	TGCGCCAGCAGCCAAGAAGGGGGGGCCGTACAAGAGACCCAGTACTTC	CASSQEGGAVQETQYF
TRBV19	TRBJ2-3	.	.	TGTGCCAGTAGTCGGGATTTTCCTGGCACAGATACGCAGTATTTT	CASSRDFPGTDTQYF
TRBV28	TRBJ1-6	TRBD1	.	TGTGCCAGCAGACCCCGGACAGGGGTAGATTATAATTCACCCCTCCACTTT	CASRPRTGVDYNSPLHF
TRBV7-9	TRBJ2-7	.	.	TGTGCCAGCAGCTCCCCAGGGCCCTCCTACGAGCAGTACTTC	CASSSPGPSYEQYF
TRBV7-2	TRBJ2-3	.	few	TGTGCCAGCAGCCGCCCACTGGACAACACAGATACGCAGTATTTT	CASSRPLDNTDTQYF
TRBV3-1/TRBV3-2	TRBJ1-6	.	once	TGTGCCAGCAGCCAAGACTTGGGGGCTAATTCACCCCTCCACTTT	CASSQDLGANSPLHF
TRBV9	TRBJ2-5	.	.	TGTGCCAGCAGCGTCAGGCAGGGTGGAGAGACCCAGTACTTC	CASSVRQGGETQYF
TRBV24-1	TRBJ2-6	TRBD1	.	TGTGCCACCAGTGACCCTCGGATAGACAGGGCTGGGGCCAACGTCCTGACTTTC	CATSDPRIDRAGANVLTF
TRBV10-1	TRBJ2-1	TRBD1	.	TGCGCCAGCAGTGAAAGCAGGACAGGGGAAAAGGGCTCCTACAATGAGCAGTTCTTC	CASSESRTGEKGSYNEQFF
TRBV28	TRBJ1-2	.	.	TGTGCCAGCGGATTGACAAGCTATGGCTACACCTTC	CASGLTSYGYTF
TRBV30	TRBJ2-7	.	few	TGTGCCTGCGGCGGGATTAGCTCCTACGAGCAGTACTTC	CACGGISSYEQYF
TRBV6-1	TRBJ1-6	TRBD1	once	TGTGCCAGCAGTGAAGCGACAGGGTGGAAGTATAATTCACCCCTCCACTTT	CASSEATGWKYNSPLHF
TRBV5-4	TRBJ2-7	TRBD2	.	TGTGCCAGCAGCTTGGCGTTTCGGGATACGGGACTAGCGGGAGATCACGAGCAGTACTTC	CASSLAFRDTGLAGDHEQYF
TRBV5-1	TRBJ2-5	.	.	TGCGCCAGCAGCTTGGCCGCAGGGGTAACGGAGACCCAGTACTTC	CASSLAAGVTETQYF